One and the same sample provided the 14 T cell receptor beta chains below, sequenced in a study of graft-versus-host responses after intestinal transplantation. Repertoires were generated with immunoSEQ multiplex PCR, while TCRdb's copy carries only in-frame clones and drops some. Among tens of thousands of clones listed, around 90% were seen once. No cognate antigen is known for these TCRs. The source was unstimulated CD8+ T cells sorted from spleen or lymph node cells, collected before intestinal transplant. Receptor source: a human donor who received an intestinal transplant.

The gene calls are TRBV5-6 and TRBJ2-3; TRBD2 aligns across 10 bases. This CDR3 contains 16 residues. CDR1 SGHDT and CDR2 YYEEEE come from the germline V gene. Trimming at V came to 3 bases and at J to 3 bases, leaving 7 bases not matched to a gene. The CDR3 is CASSWEPTSGTDTQYF. The DNA of the CDR3 is TGTGCCAGCAGCTGGGAACCGACTAGCGGGACAGATACGCAGTATTTT.

The rearrangement uses TRBV11-2 and TRBJ2-5; D is possibly TRBD2 (7 bases). V lost 5 bases to trimming and J lost 9 bases, with 13 bases between them. The CDR3 totals 12 residues. CDR1 SGHAT and CDR2 FQNNGV come from the germline V gene. The CDR3 region has the DNA TGTGCCAGCAGCACAGGGAGCGGGGCCCAGTACTTC. This codes for CASSTGSGAQYF.

J is TRBJ1-4 and V is TRBV9; a possible D gene is TRBD1 (5 bases). The CDR3 sequence is 12 residues long. Germline loops: CDR1 SGDLS, CDR2 YYNGEE. Trimming shortened V by 4 bases and J by 8 bases, and 9 bases separated the two germline ends. CDR3 nucleotides: TGTGCCAGCAGCCGCTCAGGGGAAAAACTGTTTTTT. Translated: CASSRSGEKLFF.

V usage is TRBV5-6 and J usage is TRBJ1-6; D is unclear. The CDR3 sequence is 12 residues long. The ends were cut back, 0 bases at V and 14 bases at J, with 9 bases in the middle. CDR1 is SGHDT and CDR2 is YYEEEE in the germline V gene. This chain's CDR3 is CASSLAGSTLHF. The CDR3 coding sequence is TGTGCCAGCAGCTTGGCCGGGTCCACCCTCCACTTT.

The chain carries TRBV11-2 and TRBJ2-3; weak D call: TRBD2 (5 bases). Trimming left V 0 bases short and J 4 bases short, with 11 bases between. CDR3 length: 15 amino acids. The germline CDR1 and CDR2 sequences are SGHAT and FQNNGV. The CDR3 sequence: CASSLELGFADTQYF. The CDR3 bases are TGTGCCAGCAGCTTAGAACTAGGATTCGCAGATACGCAGTATTTT.

V usage is TRBV13 and J usage is TRBJ2-3; D is perhaps TRBD2 (5 bases). V was cut by 7 bases and J by 0 bases, with 14 bases left in between. The CDR3 runs to 15 residues. Germline CDR1 and CDR2: PRHDT and FYEKMQ (reference sequence). The CDR3 loop is CASTIRRTSTDTQYF. The CDR3 bases are TGTGCCAGCACCATAAGACGGACTAGCACAGATACGCAGTATTTT.

For the CDR3, the DNA is TGTGCCAGTAGTTCGGGGACAGGACCCTACGAGCAGTACTTC. This sequence encodes CASSSGTGPYEQYF. The chain links TRBV19 to TRBJ2-7; 8 bases match TRBD1. This CDR3 has 14 residues. V lost 5 bases to trimming and J lost 2 bases; unmatched junction nucleotides: 5. CDR1 is LNHDA, CDR2 SQIVND, per germline (reference sequence).

The CDR3 DNA follows: TGTGCCAGCAATACGGGCACAGATACGCAGTATTTT. Translated: CASNTGTDTQYF. The chain couples TRBV7-9 to TRBJ2-3; D is undetermined. Looked up from germline, CDR1 is SEHNR and CDR2 is FQNEAQ (reference sequence). The CDR3 loop spans 12 amino acids. V lost 7 bases and J lost 1, with 6 bases in between.

This clone showed up just a few times. V is TRBV27 and J is TRBJ2-7; D is unresolved. Germline CDR1 reads MNHEY; CDR2 reads SMNVEV (reference sequence). V lost 5 bases to trimming and J lost 4 bases, with 9 bases between them. The length of the CDR3 is 12 residues. CDR3 nucleotide sequence: TGTGCCAGCAGTCTAAACAGTTACGAGCAGTACTTC. Its protein product is CASSLNSYEQYF.

V gene TRBV13 combines with J gene TRBJ1-3; D ambiguous. Germline lookup yields CDR1 PRHDT and CDR2 FYEKMQ (reference sequence). The CDR3 runs 15 residues. V was pared by 5 bases and J by 0 bases, with 11 bases between. The CDR3 sequence is CASSQQQSSGNTIYF. The CDR3 bases are TGTGCCAGCAGCCAACAGCAAAGCTCTGGAAACACCATATATTTT. Complete variable domain (other parts from reference TRBV13 and TRBJ1-3): AAGVIQSPRHLIKEKRETATLKCYPIPRHDTVYWYQQGPGQDPQFLISFYEKMQSDKGSIPDRFSAQQFSDYHSELNMSSLELGDSALYFCASSQQQSSGNTIYFGEGSWLTVV.

V gene TRBV19 combines with J gene TRBJ2-7; 10 positions agree with TRBD1. J was trimmed by 4 bases and V by 3 bases; bases with no gene match: 6. The length of the CDR3 is 15 residues. Germline-derived CDR1 and CDR2 are LNHDA and SQIVND (reference sequence). CDR3 sequence reads: CASSMAGQGMYEQYF. The CDR3 bases are TGTGCCAGTAGTATGGCGGGACAGGGGATGTACGAGCAGTACTTC.

The V call is TRBV11-2, the J call TRBJ2-7, with 12 bases lining up with TRBD2. Germline V lookup: CDR1 SGHAT, CDR2 FQNNGV. The V and J ends lost 6 bases and 1 base, in that order; junction bases with no gene match: 10. The CDR3 has 17 amino acids. The CDR3: CASSFTSGGRRSYEQYF. DNA of the CDR3: TGTGCCAGCAGTTTTACTAGCGGGGGGCGACGGTCCTACGAGCAGTACTTC.

The chain is built from TRBV25-1 and TRBJ1-5; possible D gene TRBD1, 6 bases. The germline V gene encodes CDR1 MGHDK and CDR2 SYGVNS. The CDR3 loop spans 16 amino acids. V was shortened by 5 bases and J by 7 bases, with 21 bases between the two germline ends. The CDR3: CASSPGRGGAGQPQHF. The CDR3 DNA follows: TGTGCCAGCAGTCCGGGCCGGGGGGGCGCAGGGCAGCCCCAGCATTTT.

The rearrangement uses TRBV5-6 and TRBJ2-7; TRBD2 agrees at 9 bases. The CDR3 has 15 residues. V shed 1 base, J shed 2 bases, and the junction held 4 bases outside the gene matches. Germline V gene lookup returns CDR1 SGHDT and CDR2 YYEEEE. DNA of the CDR3: TGTGCCAGCAGCTTGTGGCGGGGGGGAACCTACGAGCAGTACTTC. This translates into CASSLWRGGTYEQYF.